This passage covers 26 T cell receptor beta chains from one sample sequenced in a study of shared clonotypes between healthy human individuals. The table came from immunoSEQ multiplex PCR; TCRdb's copy has only in-frame clones and leaves some out. This table has roughly 1,600,000 clones, around 98.5% appearing once. Sequencing was carried out using naive CD4+ T cells sorted from blood. Subset denoted: CD45RA+ positively selected. The receptors come from a man under 40 in good health.

The V call is TRBV30, the J call TRBJ1-2; D is unclear. The V and J ends lost 0 bases and 6 bases respectively, with 11 bases between them. The CDR3 sequence is 13 residues long. The germline V gene has CDR1 GTSNPN and CDR2 SVGIG (reference sequence). CDR3: CAWSVLMGNGYTF. The CDR3, as DNA: TGTGCCTGGAGTGTACTTATGGGGAATGGCTACACCTTC.

This chain links TRBV5-6 with TRBJ2-7; the D is unclear. The germline V and J ends were trimmed by 0 bases and 3 bases, with 13 bases remaining between them. Germline loops: CDR1 SGHDT, CDR2 YYEEEE. The CDR3 runs 15 residues. CDR3 residues: CASSLVAGFVYEQYF. In DNA form, the CDR3 reads TGTGCCAGCAGCTTGGTTGCCGGGTTCGTCTACGAGCAGTACTTC.

V gene TRBV9 combines with J gene TRBJ2-1; 12 positions agree with TRBD2. The V gene end was trimmed by 4 bases and the J gene end by 6 bases; junction bases not matched to a gene: 5. This CDR3 comprises 15 residues. Germline V gene data show CDR1 as SGDLS and CDR2 as YYNGEE. The DNA of the CDR3 is TGTGCCAGCAGCTCAGGACTAGCGGGGACCAATGAGCAGTTCTTC. It specifies CASSSGLAGTNEQFF.

This chain connects TRBV30 to TRBJ1-2, with D possibly TRBD1 on 6 matching bases. CDR1 and CDR2 (germline): GTSNPN, SVGIG (reference sequence). V was clipped by 7 bases and J by 4 bases, with 19 bases between them. The CDR3 has 14 residues. The CDR3 coding sequence is TGTGCCTATGTTCGGCGGGGGGCGATCTATGGCTACACCTTC. Translated: CAYVRRGAIYGYTF.

The chain is built from TRBV7-2 and TRBJ2-7, with D perhaps being TRBD1 or TRBD2 (6 bases each). This CDR3 has 13 residues. In germline, CDR1 is SGHTA, CDR2 FQGNSA. Trimming cost V 5 bases and J 7 bases, with 15 bases left between them. The CDR3: CASSPTGAGEQYF. CDR3 nucleotide sequence: TGTGCCAGCAGCCCGACAGGTGCGGGGGAGCAGTACTTC.

The chain is built from TRBV2 and TRBJ2-7; TRBD2 agrees at 12 bases. There are 15 residues in the CDR3. Losses at the gene ends were 6 bases for V and 2 bases for J; bases not matched to a gene: 5. Looked up from germline, CDR1 is SNHLY and CDR2 is FYNNEI. The CDR3 sequence is CASRETSGRPYEQYF. The DNA for the CDR3 is TGTGCCAGCAGAGAAACTAGCGGGAGGCCCTACGAGCAGTACTTC. Based on the CDR3 plus reference TRBV2 and TRBJ2-7, the full variable domain is EPEVTQTPSHQVTQMGQEVILRCVPISNHLYFYWYRQILGQKVEFLVSFYNNEISEKSEIFDDQFSVERPDGSNFTLKIRSTKLEDSAMYFCASRETSGRPYEQYFGPGTRLTVT.

The rearrangement joins TRBV4-1 to TRBJ1-2; D unresolved. The ends were cut back, 0 bases at V and 4 bases at J, with 18 bases in the middle. The CDR3 sequence is 17 residues long. The V gene's germline CDR1 is MGHRA and CDR2 YSYEKL. The CDR3 region is CASSQDSGQRPGYGYTF. The CDR3 DNA follows: TGCGCCAGCAGCCAAGATTCAGGTCAAAGGCCGGGCTATGGCTACACCTTC.

The J gene is TRBJ1-5, the V gene TRBV6-1, with D unresolved. V lost 3 bases and J 6 bases, leaving 9 bases between the germline ends. This CDR3 has 13 residues. The germline CDR1 and CDR2 sequences are MNHNS and SASEGT. CDR3 nucleotides: TGTGCCAGCAGTGATGGCGTATTTCAGCCCCAGCATTTT. This codes for CASSDGVFQPQHF.

Here the CDR3 DNA reads TGTGCCAGCAGCGAAACTACCTTTGGCGAGCAGTACTTC. It is translated as CASSETTFGEQYF. The chain has TRBV2 and TRBJ2-7; no definite D call. This CDR3 contains 13 residues. Trimming pared 6 bases from V and 6 bases from J, leaving 15 bases between. Per the germline V gene, CDR1 is SNHLY and CDR2 is FYNNEI.

The genes are TRBV11-2 and TRBJ1-2; 7 bases map to TRBD1. J was trimmed by 5 bases and V by 4 bases; bases with no gene match: 1. CDR3 length: 12 residues. Germline V CDR1 and CDR2: SGHAT, FQNNGV. The CDR3 region has the DNA TGTGCCAGCAGCTACAGGGGTTATGGCTACACCTTC. It specifies CASSYRGYGYTF.

This chain links TRBV7-2 with TRBJ2-7; TRBD1 or TRBD2 may be the D gene (5 bases each). The CDR3 has 15 residues. Germline CDR1 reads SGHTA; CDR2 reads FQGNSA. Trimming stripped 5 bases from V and 7 bases from J, with 21 bases between. The CDR3 bases are TGTGCCAGCAGCCCATTCGGTGGGGGTCCTCTAGAGCAGTACTTC. Amino acid sequence: CASSPFGGGPLEQYF.

The V and J genes are TRBV4-1 and TRBJ2-7; either TRBD1 or TRBD2 may fit D (5 bases each). Germline CDR1 reads MGHRA; CDR2 reads YSYEKL. V lost 5 bases and J lost 0, with 14 bases in between. CDR3 size: 15 residues. The CDR3 is CASSFRDASSYEQYF. The CDR3 nucleotides are TGCGCCAGCAGCTTCCGGGACGCCAGCTCCTACGAGCAGTACTTC.

The gene calls are TRBV7-8 and TRBJ1-5; weak D call: TRBD1 (6 bases). Trimming pared 5 bases from V and 0 bases from J, leaving 14 bases between. The CDR3 covers 16 residues. In germline, CDR1 is SGHVS, CDR2 FQNEAQ. The CDR3 loop reads CASSTHRANSNQPQHF. CDR3 coding DNA: TGTGCCAGCAGCACGCACAGGGCGAATAGCAATCAGCCCCAGCATTTT.

This sequence joins TRBV7-8 and TRBJ1-4; 7 bases fit TRBD1. TRBJ2-2 explains the end of the DNA better; the J call may be wrong. The V gene's germline CDR1 is SGHVS and CDR2 FQNEAQ. The CDR3 is 14 residues long. The CDR3 DNA reads as TGTGCCAGCAGCTCTGACAGGGCCACAGCGGAGCTGTTTTTT. This encodes CASSSDRATAELFF.

The chain links TRBV5-5 to TRBJ2-1; TRBD2 agrees at 8 bases. The J segment lost 4 bases and the V segment lost 4 bases, leaving 7 bases of the junction unmatched. Germline values: CDR1 SGHKS, CDR2 YYEKEE (reference sequence). CDR3 length: 15 amino acids. Here the CDR3 reads CASSPVPSGYNEQFF. The DNA of the CDR3 is TGTGCCAGCAGCCCTGTGCCTAGCGGGTACAATGAGCAGTTCTTC.

As regards this clone: At one boundary the junction diverges from the germline segment, which might be a read error. The rearrangement joins TRBV18 to TRBJ1-2; D ambiguous. This CDR3 is built from 12 residues. Germline values: CDR1 KGHSH, CDR2 LQKENI. The chain's CDR3 is CASSQSGWFSDF. The CDR3 nucleotides are TGTGCCAGCTCACAATCCGGGTGGTTTTCCGACTTC.

The chain links TRBV4-1 to TRBJ2-3; 14 bases are a match to TRBD2. CDR1 MGHRA and CDR2 YSYEKL come from the germline V gene. V lost 4 bases to trimming and J lost 5 bases; unmatched junction nucleotides: 5. The CDR3 consists of 16 residues. The CDR3 nucleotides read TGCGCCAGCAGCCCGGGACTAGCGGGAGCAGTAGATACGCAGTATTTT. Its translation is CASSPGLAGAVDTQYF.

J is TRBJ2-3 and V is TRBV10-3; TRBD2 agrees at 7 bases. The J segment lost 1 base and the V segment lost 9 bases, leaving 4 bases of the junction unmatched. This CDR3 is built from 13 residues. Per the germline V gene, CDR1 is ENHRY and CDR2 is SYGVKD. CDR3 nucleotide sequence: TGTGCCATGACCACTAGCGGCACAGATACGCAGTATTTT. This sequence encodes CAMTTSGTDTQYF.

The V and J genes are TRBV5-4 and TRBJ2-3, with D perhaps matching TRBD1 (6 bases). The CDR3 consists of 16 residues. Germline V gives CDR1 SGHNT, CDR2 YYREEE (reference sequence). The V and J ends lost 2 bases and 0 bases respectively, with 13 bases between them. CDR3 bases: TGTGCCAGCAGCTTAGGGACATGGGGAAGCACAGATACGCAGTATTTT. This encodes CASSLGTWGSTDTQYF.

The rearrangement links TRBV18 to TRBJ2-1, with D possibly being TRBD2 (5 bases). Between the trimmed V and J ends, which lost 0 bases and 5 bases, there was a span of 17 bases. This CDR3 has 17 residues. Germline values: CDR1 KGHSH, CDR2 LQKENI. This CDR3 is CASSPPASRSKDNEQFF. CDR3 DNA: TGTGCCAGCTCACCACCGGCTAGCAGGTCGAAAGACAATGAGCAGTTCTTC.

The J gene is TRBJ2-6, the V gene TRBV7-2; D not resolved. Germline loops: CDR1 SGHTA, CDR2 FQGNSA. CDR3 size: 14 residues. The ends were cut back, 5 bases at V and 4 bases at J, with 9 bases in the middle. The CDR3 here is CASSSRTGANVLTF. CDR3 nucleotide sequence: TGTGCCAGCAGCAGCAGAACGGGGGCCAACGTCCTGACTTTC.

V gene TRBV29-1 combines with J gene TRBJ1-3; unclear D gene. V was clipped by 4 bases and J by 0 bases, with 7 bases between them. The length of the CDR3 is 13 residues. Germline CDR1 and CDR2: SQVTM and ANQGSEA. In nucleotides, the CDR3 is TGCAGCGTTGCCTATTTCTCTGGAAACACCATATATTTT. Protein: CSVAYFSGNTIYF.

DNA of the CDR3: TGTGCCAGCAGCTTAGTAGCAGGGTCGGAGACCCAGTACTTC. Its translation: CASSLVAGSETQYF. This rearrangement joins TRBV11-2 to TRBJ2-5; weak D call: TRBD1 (5 bases). Germline assignment: CDR1 SGHAT and CDR2 FQNNGV. V was trimmed by 1 base and J by 5 bases, leaving 11 bases between them. The CDR3 totals 14 residues.

The chain uses TRBV6-6 and TRBJ2-1; 9 nucleotides line up with TRBD2. The CDR3 loop spans 14 amino acids. Per the germline V gene, CDR1 is MNHNY and CDR2 is SVGAGI (reference sequence). V was pared by 5 bases and J by 8 bases, with 7 bases of the junction left unmatched. CDR3 protein: CASSGVAGDYEQFF. For the CDR3, the DNA is TGTGCCAGCAGTGGAGTAGCGGGAGACTATGAGCAGTTCTTC.

The rearrangement joins TRBV28 to TRBJ2-7; unclear D gene. Looked up from germline, CDR1 is MDHEN and CDR2 is SYDVKM. V lost 5 bases to trimming and J lost 0 bases, with 17 bases between them. The CDR3 has 16 residues. CDR3 sequence (DNA): TGTGCCAGCAGTCCCCCGGCGTACATGAGCTCCTACGAGCAGTACTTC. Its translation: CASSPPAYMSSYEQYF.

This clone is a singleton in its sample. The V gene is TRBV7-7, the J gene TRBJ2-2; D is unresolved. The CDR3 sequence is 14 residues long. The V gene lost 5 bases and the J gene lost 0 bases, with 7 bases spanning the gap. Germline CDR1 reads SSHAT; CDR2 reads FNYEAQ (reference sequence). The CDR3 loop is CASSRQANTGELFF. In nucleotides, the CDR3 is TGTGCCAGCAGCCGTCAAGCGAACACCGGGGAGCTGTTTTTT.